These T cell receptor beta chains were read from a single sample in a study of blood T cells in healthy people across ages. Via MiXCR, TCRdb re-called the 5' RACE reads, giving one row per CDR3 protein. This sample has around 1.5 million distinct CDR3 sequences, with approximately 32% found just once. Sequencing input: blood. The receptor source for this set is a woman aged 25-40 years in good health. The CDR3 runs from the conserved cysteine through the conserved F or W. D genes are given only for firm matches. The size entry is marked missing in some rows and otherwise reads once, few, many or a size class.

d_call j_call v_call clone_size cdr3_aa cdr3_nt
NA TRBJ2-1 TRBV10-3 NA CAISRSTGRGLEQFF TGTGCCATCAGTCGTTCTACGGGACGAGGGCTTGAGCAGTTCTTC
NA TRBJ2-7 TRBV20-1 NA CSARRQALSYEQYF TGCAGTGCTAGGCGGCAGGCCCTCTCCTACGAGCAGTACTTC
NA TRBJ1-2 TRBV12-3/TRBV12-4 NA CASSFLPPRGGYTF TGTGCCAGCAGTTTCTTGCCCCCCCGGGGTGGCTACACCTTC
NA TRBJ1-5 TRBV4-1 NA CASSQGWWASNQPQHF TGCGCCAGCAGCCAAGGTTGGTGGGCTAGCAATCAGCCCCAGCATTTT
TRBD1 TRBJ1-1 TRBV29-1 few CSVEGGQGWTEAFF TGCAGCGTTGAGGGGGGACAGGGATGGACTGAAGCTTTCTTT
NA TRBJ2-4 TRBV2 NA CASSEEGLAKNIQYF TGTGCCAGCAGTGAAGAGGGCCTAGCCAAAAACATTCAGTACTTC
TRBD1 TRBJ2-7 TRBV10-3 few CAISDDSHGQGSEQYF TGTGCCATCAGTGACGACAGCCACGGACAGGGTTCCGAGCAGTACTTC
TRBD1 TRBJ1-2 TRBV5-6 NA CASTGTGGPPNGYTF TGTGCCAGCACCGGGACAGGGGGCCCTCCAAATGGCTACACCTTC
TRBD1 TRBJ1-1 TRBV4-1 NA CASSQEGTGGTEAFF TGCGCCAGCAGCCAAGAGGGGACAGGAGGGACTGAAGCTTTCTTT
TRBD2 TRBJ2-1 TRBV3-1 NA CASSQDRPLAGGPSSYNEQFF TGTGCCAGCAGCCAAGATAGACCACTAGCGGGGGGCCCAAGCTCCTACAATGAGCAGTTCTTC
TRBD2 TRBJ2-7 TRBV9 NA CASSVDPVGGRYEQYF TGTGCCAGCAGCGTAGACCCCGTGGGGGGGAGATACGAGCAGTACTTC
TRBD1 TRBJ2-5 TRBV24-1 NA CATSDRWTGRETQYF TGTGCTACCAGTGATCGATGGACAGGGCGAGAGACCCAGTACTTC
TRBD2 TRBJ2-3 TRBV2 few CASSSLLGLAGDTQYF TGTGCCAGCAGCAGCCTTTTGGGACTAGCAGGAGATACGCAGTATTTT
NA TRBJ1-5 TRBV20-1 once CSAREGAYPNQPQHF TGCAGTGCTAGAGAAGGGGCCTACCCTAATCAGCCCCAGCATTTT
TRBD1 TRBJ2-7 TRBV7-9 few CASSLNDRGSYEQYF TGTGCCAGCAGTCTTAACGACAGGGGCTCCTACGAGCAGTACTTC
NA TRBJ1-5 TRBV7-2 many CASSLGTASSGQPQHF TGTGCCAGCAGCTTAGGGACAGCTTCCTCGGGCCAGCCCCAGCATTTT
NA TRBJ2-7 TRBV5-1 NA CASSLAGLSGEQYF TGCGCCAGCAGCTTGGCTGGGCTGAGTGGGGAGCAGTACTTC
NA TRBJ2-7 TRBV30 few CAWREGSSYEQYF TGTGCCTGGAGAGAAGGCAGCTCCTACGAGCAGTACTTC
TRBD2 TRBJ2-1 TRBV4-2 NA CASSQERSGGSYNEQFF TGTGCCAGCAGCCAAGAAAGGAGCGGGGGCTCCTACAATGAGCAGTTCTTC
TRBD2 TRBJ2-3 TRBV20-1 few CSAPPDWAGGTDTQYF TGCAGTGCCCCCCCAGACTGGGCGGGGGGCACAGATACGCAGTATTTT
TRBD2 TRBJ2-7 TRBV27 few CASSLNSGTTFYEQYF TGTGCCAGCAGTCTAAACTCCGGGACTACCTTCTACGAGCAGTACTTC
NA TRBJ1-2 TRBV2 NA CASSEFGYTF TGTGCCAGCAGTGAGTTTGGCTACACCTTC
TRBD1 TRBJ1-2 TRBV29-1 NA CSVDKPGQGRGYTF TGCAGCGTTGATAAACCGGGACAGGGACGTGGCTACACCTTC
TRBD1 TRBJ2-6 TRBV20-1 few CSAREAPWDRSSGANVLTF TGCAGTGCTAGAGAAGCACCGTGGGACAGGAGCTCTGGGGCCAACGTCCTGACTTTC
NA TRBJ2-3 TRBV28 many CASSLRPSRDTDTQYF TGTGCCAGCAGTTTAAGGCCTAGCCGAGACACAGATACGCAGTATTTT
NA TRBJ1-2 TRBV12-3/TRBV12-4 NA CASRTSMAPYGYTF TGTGCCAGCAGGACTTCGATGGCGCCCTATGGCTACACCTTC
NA TRBJ1-2 TRBV15 NA CATSPSRGLGYGYTF TGTGCCACCAGCCCGTCCAGGGGACTAGGGTATGGCTACACCTTC
NA TRBJ1-2 TRBV29-1 few CSAVGTHYSNYGYTF TGCAGCGCCGTAGGGACACATTATTCTAACTATGGCTACACCTTC
NA TRBJ2-3 TRBV25-1 NA CASRAGTRADTQYF TGTGCCAGCAGAGCCGGGACCCGCGCCGATACGCAGTATTTT
NA TRBJ2-4 TRBV5-5 few CASSNHLENIQYF TGTGCCAGCAGCAATCACCTAGAAAACATTCAGTACTTC
NA TRBJ2-1 TRBV9 NA CASSVSGLRGDEQFF TGTGCCAGCAGCGTATCCGGACTGCGAGGGGATGAGCAGTTCTTC
TRBD1 TRBJ2-5 TRBV7-9 NA CASSLWDRDFETQYF TGTGCCAGCAGCTTATGGGACAGGGACTTTGAGACCCAGTACTTC
NA TRBJ1-5 TRBV10-3 NA CAISVSGGEQPQHF TGTGCCATCAGTGTTTCCGGGGGGGAACAGCCCCAGCATTTT
NA TRBJ2-5 TRBV7-9 NA CASSSTLRDGGETQYF TGTGCCAGCAGCTCCACTCTTAGGGACGGAGGGGAGACCCAGTACTTC
NA TRBJ1-1 TRBV15 NA CATSEATEEAFF TGTGCCACCAGTGAAGCGACAGAAGAAGCTTTCTTT
TRBD2 TRBJ2-5 TRBV7-8 NA CASSLVVTSGRSGYQETQYF TGTGCCAGCAGCTTAGTGGTGACTAGCGGGAGGTCGGGGTACCAAGAGACCCAGTACTTC